The 30 T cell receptor beta chains listed next were all sequenced from one sample in a study of CD8+CD57+ T cells in acquired aplastic anemia. Profiling of TCR beta VDJ combinations and CDR3 sequences used genomic DNA as template. TCRdb independently ran MiXCR on the reads; one entry per CDR3 protein. This table holds some 48,000 distinct CDR3 sequences, around 73% found once. The sample taken for sequencing was sorted CD4+, CD8+, or CD8+CD57+ T cells (not recorded which) from PBMCs. All receptors come from a human donor in good health, serving as a control.

The chain recombines TRBV24-1 with TRBJ1-5; TRBD1 matches 9 bases. Germline assignment: CDR1 KGHDR and CDR2 SFDVKD. The CDR3 has 16 amino acids. The V gene end was trimmed by 2 bases and the J gene end by 2 bases; junction bases not matched to a gene: 3. CDR3 in amino acids: CATSDSDRGRNQPQHF. The CDR3 bases are TGTGCCACCAGTGATTCGGACAGGGGTCGCAATCAGCCCCAGCATTTT.

The chain recombines TRBV7-9 with TRBJ1-5; no clear D gene. V lost 5 bases and J lost 3, with 14 bases in between. The length of the CDR3 is 15 residues. Germline CDR1 SEHNR, CDR2 FQNEAQ (reference sequence). Here the CDR3 DNA reads TGTGCCAGCAGCCTGACTCAGGATGACAATCAGCCCCAGCATTTT. It yields the protein CASSLTQDDNQPQHF.

This chain links TRBV19 with TRBJ2-7, with D tentatively TRBD1 or TRBD2 (5 bases each). Germline CDR1 is LNHDA and CDR2 is SQIVND (reference sequence). The V end was cut by 2 bases, the J end by 6 bases, with 11 bases between. The CDR3 is 13 amino acids. The CDR3 nucleotides are TGTGCCAGTAGTATAAAGACCGGGGCCGAGCAGTACTTC. Amino acid sequence: CASSIKTGAEQYF.

This sequence joins TRBV10-3 and TRBJ2-6; TRBD1 agrees at 8 bases. Germline CDR1 and CDR2: ENHRY and SYGVKD. V shed 3 bases, J shed 0 bases, and the junction held 4 bases outside the gene matches. The CDR3 length is 17 residues. CDR3 bases: TGTGCCATCAGTGACTCAGGGGGCGCCTCTGGGGCCAACGTCCTGACTTTC. Protein sequence: CAISDSGGASGANVLTF.

The chain is built from TRBV11-2 and TRBJ2-5; the match to TRBD2 covers 10 bases. The V gene end was trimmed by 5 bases and the J gene end by 4 bases; junction bases not matched to a gene: 13. The germline V gene has CDR1 SGHAT and CDR2 FQNNGV. This CDR3 is 17 amino acids long. CDR3 amino acids: CASSAQRGGLSPETQYF. The CDR3 DNA is TGTGCCAGCAGCGCCCAGCGGGGGGGCCTATCCCCAGAGACCCAGTACTTC.

This clonotype was recorded only once. The genes are TRBV20-1 and TRBJ2-7; D is uncertain. Trimming stripped 5 bases from V and 1 base from J, with 12 bases between. Germline CDR1 reads DFQATT; CDR2 reads SNEGSKA (reference sequence). CDR3 size: 13 residues. The DNA of the CDR3 is TGCAGTGCTGGCGACGGTGCATCCTACGAGCAGTACGTC. Protein sequence: CSAGDGASYEQYV.

This chain uses TRBV24-1 with TRBJ1-2, with TRBD1 identical over 9 bases. J was trimmed by 2 bases and V by 4 bases; bases with no gene match: 7. This CDR3 spans 16 amino acids. From germline, CDR1 is KGHDR and CDR2 SFDVKD. CDR3 residues: CATSDAMGTGNYGYTF. The CDR3 DNA reads as TGTGCCACCAGTGACGCGATGGGGACAGGGAACTATGGCTACACCTTC.

The chain combines TRBV20-1 with TRBJ2-5, with D possibly TRBD2 on 6 matching bases. The CDR3 spans 13 residues. V shed 1 base and J shed 1 base, with 7 bases lying between them. Germline CDR1 is DFQATT and CDR2 is SNEGSKA (reference sequence). The CDR3 loop is CSARVSGQETQYF. CDR3 sequence (DNA): TGCAGTGCTAGAGTTAGCGGCCAAGAGACCCAGTACTTC.

The rearrangement links TRBV7-6 to TRBJ2-1; maybe TRBD2 (5 bases). Germline-derived CDR1 and CDR2 are SGHVS and FNYEAQ. The length of the CDR3 is 13 residues. Trimming removed 2 bases at V and 9 bases at J, with 11 bases between. The CDR3, as DNA: TGTGCCAGCAGCTTATTTCGCGGAGGTGAGCAGTTCTTC. It is translated as CASSLFRGGEQFF.

The chain carries TRBV7-6 and TRBJ2-1, with a tentative D call TRBD2 (5 bases). Germline V gene data show CDR1 as SGHVS and CDR2 as FNYEAQ. V was clipped by 7 bases and J by 5 bases, with 12 bases between them. The CDR3 runs 13 residues. CDR3 in amino acids: CASNSERHNEQFF. The CDR3 nucleotides read TGTGCCAGCAACTCAGAGCGGCACAATGAGCAGTTCTTC.

The gene calls are TRBV9 and TRBJ1-6; D unresolved. CDR3 size: 15 residues. Trimming took off 0 bases at V and 4 bases at J, with 8 bases between the two ends. Germline CDR1 SGDLS, CDR2 YYNGEE. CDR3 sequence (DNA): TGTGCCAGCAGCGTAGCCACAGAGTATAATTCACCCCTCCACTTT. It codes for CASSVATEYNSPLHF. The full variable domain, rest sourced from reference TRBV9 and TRBJ1-6, is DSGVTQTPKHLITATGQRVTLRCSPRSGDLSVYWYQQSLDQGLQFLIQYYNGEERAKGNILERFSAQQFPDLHSELNLSSLELGDSALYFCASSVATEYNSPLHFGNGTRLTVT.

The chain couples TRBV10-2 to TRBJ1-2; TRBD1 agrees at 8 bases. This CDR3 is 17 amino acids long. Per the germline V gene, CDR1 is WSHSY and CDR2 is SAAADI. V trimming: 6 bases; J trimming: 1 base; junction bases outside the gene matches: 13. CDR3 in DNA: TGCGCCAGCAGACCCACGGACAGGGTTGGAAATAACTATGGCTACACCTTC. Translated, it gives CASRPTDRVGNNYGYTF.

The V gene is TRBV2, the J gene TRBJ1-1; 7 positions agree with TRBD1. CDR1 and CDR2 (germline): SNHLY, FYNNEI. The CDR3 length is 17 residues. The V gene end was trimmed by 6 bases and the J gene end by 0 bases; junction bases not matched to a gene: 13. The CDR3 is CASSSWEGGPLNTEAFF. The CDR3 bases are TGTGCCAGCAGCTCGTGGGAAGGGGGCCCACTGAACACTGAAGCTTTCTTT.

As DNA, the CDR3 is TGTGCCAGCAGCGCCCGCTCGGGGGGATGGGAGACCCAGTACTTC. Its protein product is CASSARSGGWETQYF. The chain uses TRBV9 and TRBJ2-5; 7 bases are a match to TRBD2. The germline V gene has CDR1 SGDLS and CDR2 YYNGEE. The CDR3 totals 15 residues. Trimming removed 3 bases from V and 5 bases from J; junction bases left unmatched: 10.

This clonotype has only one observation. Written as DNA, the CDR3 is TGTGCCAGCAGCTTTTTCGGGTACGATGAGCAGTTCTTC. Translation gives CASSFFGYDEQFF. The chain employs TRBV7-8 and TRBJ2-1; D remains unclear. Germline-derived CDR1 and CDR2 are SGHVS and FQNEAQ. Deletions cut 3 bases from V and 8 bases from J, with 11 bases between. This CDR3 comprises 13 residues.

The rearrangement links TRBV12-3 or TRBV12-4 to TRBJ1-5; TRBD1 might be the D (5 bases). The CDR3 loop spans 15 amino acids. Trimming took 2 bases from V and 2 from J, leaving 10 bases between them. The CDR3 loop reads CASSLSQVGNQPQHF. Written as DNA, the CDR3 is TGTGCCAGCAGTTTATCACAGGTTGGCAATCAGCCCCAGCATTTT.

This rearrangement joins TRBV15 to TRBJ2-7, with a weak D call TRBD1 (6 bases). This CDR3 has 16 amino acids. From germline, CDR1 is LNHNV and CDR2 YYDKDF (reference sequence). V was pared by 0 bases and J by 0 bases, with 12 bases between. The DNA for the CDR3 is TGTGCCACCAGCAGAGACGCGACAGGCCGCTCCTACGAGCAGTACTTC. Amino acids: CATSRDATGRSYEQYF.

As to this clonotype: The CDR3 does not close with the conserved phenylalanine or tryptophan, likely indicating a read error. This chain links TRBV15 with TRBJ2-5; D unresolved. Germline CDR1 is LNHNV and CDR2 is YYDKDF (reference sequence). The V gene lost 0 bases and the J gene lost 1 base, with 6 bases spanning the gap. This CDR3 comprises 14 residues. CDR3 amino acids: CATSRDSFQETQYL. The CDR3 nucleotides read TGTGCCACCAGCAGAGATTCGTTCCAAGAGACCCAGTACCTC.

The rearrangement joins TRBV7-9 to TRBJ2-7; D gene unclear. This CDR3 is built from 15 residues. Germline-derived CDR1 and CDR2 are SEHNR and FQNEAQ (reference sequence). V was shortened by 1 base and J by 1 base, with 11 bases between the two germline ends. In DNA form, the CDR3 reads TGTGCCAGCAGCTTAGTGGTCAGTTTTTCCTACGAGCAGTACTTC. Its translation: CASSLVVSFSYEQYF.

The gene calls are TRBV9 and TRBJ2-3; TRBD2 agrees at 7 bases. Germline CDR1 is SGDLS and CDR2 is YYNGEE. V lost 4 bases to trimming and J lost 6 bases; unmatched junction nucleotides: 8. This CDR3 spans 14 amino acids. The CDR3 bases are TGTGCCAGCAGCATATCATACGGGGGGGATACGCAGTATTTT. This encodes CASSISYGGDTQYF.

This chain links TRBV7-2 with TRBJ1-6; TRBD1 matches at 7 bases. The length of the CDR3 is 14 residues. Germline V CDR1 and CDR2: SGHTA, FQGNSA. Unmatched junction bases numbered 1, after V lost 2 bases and J lost 6 bases. The CDR3 loop reads CASSLRQGNSPLHF. CDR3 in DNA: TGTGCCAGCAGCTTACGACAGGGTAATTCACCCCTCCACTTT. The variable domain in full, completed from reference TRBV7-2 and TRBJ1-6, reads GAGVSQSPSNKVTEKGKDVELRCDPISGHTALYWYRQSLGQGLEFLIYFQGNSAPDKSGLPSDRFSAERTGGSVSTLTIQRTQQEDSAVYLCASSLRQGNSPLHFGNGTRLTVT.

The V call is TRBV4-1, the J call TRBJ2-3; TRBD1 or TRBD2 may be the D gene (5 bases each). The CDR3 runs 15 residues. Trimming cost V 0 bases and J 4 bases, with 11 bases left between them. The germline V gene encodes CDR1 MGHRA and CDR2 YSYEKL. The CDR3, as DNA: TGCGCCAGCAGCCAAGATTCGGGGCCCCCAGATACGCAGTATTTT. Protein: CASSQDSGPPDTQYF.

The table lists this clonotype with a few counts. The chain uses TRBV2 and TRBJ1-5; D call uncertain. Per germline, CDR1 SNHLY and CDR2 FYNNEI. CDR3 length: 16 residues. Trimming cost V 1 base and J 7 bases, with 17 bases left between them. CDR3 region: CASSEGSGVMSQPQHF. DNA for the CDR3: TGTGCCAGCAGTGAAGGGTCCGGGGTGATGAGCCAGCCCCAGCATTTT.

This clonotype has more than one count but fewer than ten. V is TRBV29-1 and J is TRBJ2-7; TRBD1 is a possible D gene (7 bases). Germline V gene sequence: CDR1 SQVTM, CDR2 ANQGSEA. Trimming removed 4 bases from V and 3 bases from J, with 13 bases in between. The CDR3 contains 13 residues. The CDR3, as DNA: TGCAGCGTTGTCGTCCAGGGGGGCTACGAGCAGTACTTC. Translation gives CSVVVQGGYEQYF.

By sample share, this clonotype is large. This chain connects TRBV29-1 to TRBJ1-1, with 10 bases that match TRBD1. The length of the CDR3 is 13 residues. The germline gives CDR1 SQVTM, CDR2 ANQGSEA. J was trimmed by 6 bases and V by 7 bases; bases with no gene match: 8. The CDR3 here is CSGGTGEGSEAFF. The CDR3 DNA reads as TGCAGCGGGGGGACAGGGGAAGGGTCTGAAGCTTTCTTT.

This rearrangement joins TRBV7-2 to TRBJ2-5; D is undetermined. From germline, CDR1 is SGHTA and CDR2 FQGNSA. The V and J ends lost 5 bases and 4 bases respectively, with 8 bases between them. This CDR3 has 12 amino acids. Here the CDR3 DNA reads TGTGCCAGCAGCCCAGCGATAGAGACCCAGTACTTC. Translating gives CASSPAIETQYF. The whole variable domain, remainder taken from reference TRBV7-2 and TRBJ2-5, is GAGVSQSPSNKVTEKGKDVELRCDPISGHTALYWYRQSLGQGLEFLIYFQGNSAPDKSGLPSDRFSAERTGGSVSTLTIQRTQQEDSAVYLCASSPAIETQYFGPGTRLLVL.

The chain carries TRBV20-1 and TRBJ1-2; unclear D gene. V dropped 3 bases and J dropped 8 bases, with 10 bases sitting between them. This CDR3 has 11 residues. CDR1 DFQATT and CDR2 SNEGSKA come from the germline V gene (reference sequence). CDR3 in amino acids: CSARERGGYTF. CDR3 coding DNA: TGCAGTGCTAGGGAGCGAGGCGGCTACACCTTC.

The chain has TRBV29-1 and TRBJ2-5; tentative D call: TRBD1 (5 bases). V lost 5 bases and J 2 bases, leaving 12 bases between the germline ends. This CDR3 is 13 amino acids long. Germline V gene lookup returns CDR1 SQVTM and CDR2 ANQGSEA. CDR3 loop: CSVNGANQETQYF. CDR3 nucleotide sequence: TGCAGCGTTAATGGGGCAAATCAAGAGACCCAGTACTTC.

Concerning this clonotype itself: In this CDR3 the conserved last residue, phenylalanine or tryptophan, is missing, so a read error is likely. The genes are TRBV10-2 and TRBJ2-1; D gene ambiguous. The ends were cut back, 3 bases at V and 5 bases at J, with 14 bases in the middle. This CDR3 comprises 15 residues. Germline V lookup: CDR1 WSHSY, CDR2 SAAADI. DNA for the CDR3: TGCGCCAGCAGTGAACATGGACGGCGAAACAATGAGCAGTTCCTC. It specifies CASSEHGRRNNEQFL.

The rearrangement links TRBV4-3 to TRBJ2-3; no clear D gene. Germline assignment: CDR1 LGHNA and CDR2 YSLEER. With 4 bases removed from V and 2 bases from J, the gap between germline ends came to 7 bases. This CDR3 comprises 13 residues. The CDR3: CASSRLSTDTQYF. CDR3 coding DNA: TGCGCCAGCAGCCGATTATCCACAGATACGCAGTATTTT.